Listed below are T cell receptor beta chains from one sample, sequenced in a study of shared clonotypes between healthy human individuals. Clones were sequenced by immunoSEQ multiplex PCR, and TCRdb holds only the in-frame ones, with some missing. The sample includes 1,400,000 or so clones, less than 99% of them seen just once. The source material was naive CD4+ T cells sorted from blood. The receptors shown here come from a man aged 30-40 years in good health. Both conserved end residues are part of each CDR3. A D gene is named only where the DNA matches it firmly. Clone size is given for some rows only: seen once, a few or many times, or a class if the clone is expanded.

cdr3_length d_call clone_size j_call v_call cdr3_aa cdr3_nt
15 NA NA TRBJ2-7 TRBV5-4 CASSLPGIYSYEQYF TGTGCCAGCAGCCTACCCGGGATCTACTCCTACGAGCAGTACTTC
16 NA NA TRBJ2-3 TRBV5-4 CASSLVAAASTDTQYF TGTGCCAGCAGCTTGGTGGCAGCAGCTAGCACAGATACGCAGTATTTT
14 NA NA TRBJ1-3 TRBV5-1 CASSLKGSGNTIYF TGCGCCAGCAGCTTGAAGGGGTCTGGAAACACCATATATTTT
15 NA NA TRBJ1-3 TRBV5-1 CASSLTTASGNTIYF TGCGCCAGCAGCTTGACGACGGCCTCTGGAAACACCATATATTTT
14 NA NA TRBJ1-1 TRBV6-5 CASSPRLPNTEAFF TGTGCCAGCAGTCCCCGCCTTCCCAACACTGAAGCTTTCTTT
15 TRBD2 NA TRBJ2-7 TRBV5-4 CASSSSGTSGYEQYF TGTGCCAGCAGCTCCTCAGGGACTAGCGGGTACGAGCAGTACTTC
16 TRBD2 NA TRBJ2-7 TRBV19 CASSSRGLADTYEQYF TGTGCCAGTAGTTCGCGGGGACTAGCGGACACCTACGAGCAGTACTTC
15 NA NA TRBJ2-5 TRBV19 CASSLGGPKQETQYF TGTGCCAGTAGCCTCGGGGGGCCAAAGCAGGAGACCCAGTACTTC
16 NA NA TRBJ2-2 TRBV27 CASSLWAHGGTGELFF TGTGCCAGCAGTTTATGGGCCCACGGAGGCACCGGGGAGCTGTTTTTT
16 NA NA TRBJ1-3 TRBV28 CASNQPTGSSGNTIYF TGTGCCAGCAACCAGCCGACGGGAAGCTCTGGAAACACCATATATTTT
14 TRBD1 NA TRBJ1-1 TRBV6-5 CASSRQGVNTEAFF TGTGCCAGCAGCCGACAGGGGGTGAACACTGAAGCTTTCTTT
12 NA NA TRBJ2-3 TRBV28 CASRPSTDTQYF TGTGCCAGCCGCCCTAGCACAGATACGCAGTATTTT
12 NA NA TRBJ2-3 TRBV11-3 CASSLDRDTQYF TGTGCCAGCAGCTTAGATAGAGATACGCAGTATTTT
16 TRBD1 NA TRBJ1-4 TRBV5-1 CASSLGDRGTNEKLFF TGCGCCAGCAGCTTGGGGGACAGGGGAACTAATGAAAAACTGTTTTTT
15 NA NA TRBJ1-1 TRBV6-5 CASSHREYRNTEAFF TGTGCCAGCAGTCACAGGGAATATAGGAACACTGAAGCTTTCTTT
18 NA NA TRBJ2-6 TRBV5-1 CASSLGPAVLSGANVLTF TGCGCCAGCAGCTTGGGGCCGGCCGTGCTCTCTGGGGCCAACGTCCTGACTTTC
11 NA NA TRBJ2-5 TRBV18 CASSPRETQYF TGTGCCAGCTCACCACGTGAGACCCAGTACTTC
13 NA NA TRBJ1-5 TRBV19 CASSWSGDQPQHF TGTGCCAGTAGTTGGTCAGGAGATCAGCCCCAGCATTTT
16 NA NA TRBJ1-1 TRBV29-1 CSVETLDPRWDTEAFF TGCAGCGTTGAAACTCTGGACCCCCGGTGGGATACTGAAGCTTTCTTT
16 NA NA TRBJ2-2 TRBV5-5 CASSLTPTRDTGELFF TGTGCCAGCAGCCTCACACCCACAAGGGACACCGGGGAGCTGTTTTTT
16 NA NA TRBJ2-1 TRBV5-1 CASSLDPGLSYNEQFF TGCGCCAGCAGCTTGGATCCAGGACTGTCCTACAATGAGCAGTTCTTC
14 TRBD2 NA TRBJ2-2 TRBV15 CATHSGRATGELFF TGTGCCACCCATAGCGGGAGAGCCACCGGGGAGCTGTTTTTT
14 TRBD1 NA TRBJ2-3 TRBV7-2 CASSWTGGSNTQYF TGTGCCAGCAGCTGGACAGGGGGCTCGAATACGCAGTATTTT
15 NA NA TRBJ2-3 TRBV5-1 CASSLVARVADTQYF TGCGCCAGCAGCTTGGTAGCTAGAGTCGCAGATACGCAGTATTTT
20 NA once TRBJ2-5 TRBV9 CASSVAEILGGTANQETQYF TGTGCCAGCAGCGTAGCGGAAATACTAGGGGGGACAGCCAACCAAGAGACCCAGTACTTC
12 NA once TRBJ2-7 TRBV6-1 CASSGSVDEQYF TGTGCCAGCAGTGGCTCTGTGGACGAGCAGTACTTC
15 TRBD2 NA TRBJ2-1 TRBV10-3 CAITRTSGIGEEQFF TGTGCCATCACCCGGACTAGCGGGATCGGGGAGGAGCAGTTCTTC
11 NA NA TRBJ2-5 TRBV20-1 CSSSAQETQYF TGCAGCTCTAGCGCCCAAGAGACCCAGTACTTC
13 NA NA TRBJ2-1 TRBV11-2 CASSLDPDLARFF TGTGCCAGCAGCTTAGATCCGGACTTGGCTAGGTTCTTC
13 TRBD1 NA TRBJ2-1 TRBV29-1 CSAPGQGAFEQFF TGCAGCGCTCCGGGACAGGGGGCGTTTGAGCAGTTCTTC
10 NA NA TRBJ2-7 TRBV2 CASGGGEQYF TGTGCCAGCGGCGGAGGCGAGCAGTACTTC
16 TRBD2 NA TRBJ2-7 TRBV28 CASSSSPGTSFYEQYF TGTGCCAGCAGTTCCTCGCCCGGGACTAGCTTCTACGAGCAGTACTTC
14 NA NA TRBJ1-2 TRBV28 CASSLSGLNYGYTF TGTGCCAGCAGTCTCTCGGGGCTTAACTATGGCTACACCTTC
13 NA NA TRBJ2-7 TRBV5-1 CASSMRDNYEQYF TGCGCCAGCAGCATGAGGGACAACTACGAGCAGTACTTC
13 NA NA TRBJ2-2 TRBV4-2 CASSQMYRGELFF TGTGCCAGCAGCCAAATGTATCGGGGGGAGCTGTTTTTT
14 NA NA TRBJ2-2 TRBV2 CASSRDKRTGELFF TGTGCCAGCAGTCGGGACAAACGCACCGGGGAGCTGTTTTTT
16 TRBD2 NA TRBJ2-1 TRBV25-1 CASSDSGLAGTNEQFF TGTGCCAGCAGTGACTCGGGACTAGCGGGAACAAATGAGCAGTTCTTC
15 NA NA TRBJ2-3 TRBV9 CASSVIPTGTDTQYF TGTGCCAGCAGCGTAATCCCGACAGGCACAGATACGCAGTATTTT
15 NA NA TRBJ1-2 TRBV7-9 CAIQTGGPANYGYTF TGTGCCATACAAACCGGGGGGCCGGCTAACTATGGCTACACCTTC
13 NA NA TRBJ1-1 TRBV5-5 CASSRRATYEAFF TGTGCCAGCAGCCGTCGAGCCACCTATGAAGCTTTCTTT
16 TRBD2 NA TRBJ2-1 TRBV7-9 CASSRPGTSGRREQFF TGTGCCAGCAGCCGACCGGGGACTAGCGGGAGGAGGGAGCAGTTCTTC
14 TRBD2 NA TRBJ2-1 TRBV11-2 CASSSTSAYNEQFF TGTGCCAGCAGCTCAACTAGCGCTTACAATGAGCAGTTCTTC
15 TRBD2 NA TRBJ2-7 TRBV10-2 CASSEGIAGSYEQYF TGCGCCAGCAGTGAAGGAATAGCGGGATCCTACGAGCAGTACTTC
15 TRBD2 once TRBJ2-2 TRBV6-9 CASSSQGLGTGELFF TGTGCCAGCAGCAGCCAGGGACTAGGGACCGGGGAGCTGTTTTTT
13 TRBD2 NA TRBJ2-7 TRBV6-1 CASSESGRNKQYF TGTGCCAGCAGTGAAAGCGGGAGAAACAAGCAGTACTTC
18 TRBD2 NA TRBJ2-3 TRBV7-2 CASSLLAGVGPGTDTQYF TGTGCCAGCAGCTTACTAGCGGGAGTCGGTCCGGGCACAGATACGCAGTATTTT
17 TRBD2 NA TRBJ2-5 TRBV15 CATSGGTSGRPQETQYF TGTGCCACCAGCGGGGGAACTAGCGGGAGACCCCAAGAGACCCAGTACTTC
15 TRBD1 once TRBJ1-4 TRBV28 CASSPKGALNEKLFF TGTGCCAGCAGCCCGAAGGGGGCTCTTAATGAAAAACTGTTTTTT
17 NA NA TRBJ2-2 TRBV25-1 CASSSFGRDLVTGELFF TGTGCCAGCAGTTCATTCGGACGGGACCTGGTGACCGGGGAGCTGTTTTTT